Shown below are 18 T cell receptor beta chains from a single sample sequenced in a study of blood T cell repertoires in COVID-19. Here immunoSEQ multiplex PCR was the method, and the copy in TCRdb shows in-frame clones only, minus some. Here the sample spans some 280,000 clones, 85% being singletons. The material sequenced was peripheral blood. These receptors originate from a woman in her forties or fifties with active or convalescent COVID-19.

CDR3 region: CASSQIRGDTQYF. Written as DNA, the CDR3 is TGTGCCAGCAGCCAGATAAGGGGAGATACGCAGTATTTT. The chain combines TRBV3-1 (or the pseudogene TRBV3-2) with TRBJ2-3; weak D call: TRBD1 (5 bases). The CDR3 has 13 amino acids. The germline V and J ends were trimmed by 3 bases and 5 bases, with 9 bases remaining between them. Per the germline V gene, CDR1 is LGHDT and CDR2 is YNNKEL (reference sequence).

This chain uses TRBV29-1 with TRBJ2-3; the D gene is possibly TRBD2 (5 bases). The V gene lost 7 bases and the J gene lost 5 bases, with 13 bases spanning the gap. The CDR3 has 12 amino acids. Germline-derived CDR1 and CDR2 are SQVTM and ANQGSEA. DNA for the CDR3: TGCAGCGCCCTCAGAGGAGGAGATACGCAGTATTTT. The encoded protein is CSALRGGDTQYF.

The V and J genes are TRBV19 and TRBJ2-2, with TRBD2 as a possible D gene (5 bases). With 10 bases removed from V and 3 bases from J, the gap between germline ends came to 9 bases. Germline V CDR1 and CDR2: LNHDA, SQIVND (reference sequence). The length of the CDR3 is 12 residues. CDR3 protein: CATTRDTGELFF. CDR3 bases: TGTGCCACCACGAGGGACACCGGGGAGCTGTTTTTT. The full variable domain, rest sourced from reference TRBV19 and TRBJ2-2, is DGGITQSPKYLFRKEGQNVTLSCEQNLNHDAMYWYRQDPGQGLRLIYYSQIVNDFQKGDIAEGYSVSREKKESFPLTVTSAQKNPTAFYLCATTRDTGELFFGEGSRLTVL.

This chain joins TRBV5-5 and TRBJ2-4; 10 positions agree with TRBD2. The CDR3 loop spans 17 amino acids. In germline, CDR1 is SGHKS, CDR2 YYEKEE (reference sequence). Trimming cost V 4 bases and J 3 bases; bases outside gene matches: 10. CDR3: CASSPLAGEFVKNIQYF. The CDR3 DNA is TGTGCCAGCAGCCCTCTAGCGGGAGAATTCGTCAAAAACATTCAGTACTTC.

V usage is TRBV5-4 and J usage is TRBJ2-7; 14 bases fit TRBD2. The V and J ends lost 0 bases and 6 bases, in that order; junction bases with no gene match: 2. The CDR3 runs 15 residues. Germline values: CDR1 SGHNT, CDR2 YYREEE (reference sequence). CDR3 sequence (DNA): TGTGCCAGCAGCTTGGGGACTAGCGGGGGGAGCGAGCAGTACTTC. Protein: CASSLGTSGGSEQYF.

The chain has TRBV19 and TRBJ2-2; 11 bases are shared with TRBD2. CDR1 and CDR2 (germline): LNHDA, SQIVND (reference sequence). This CDR3 has 15 residues. V was clipped by 10 bases and J by 0 bases; unmatched bases: 4. In nucleotides, the CDR3 is TGTGCCACCAGACTAGCGGGGACGAACACCGGGGAGCTGTTTTTT. Protein: CATRLAGTNTGELFF.

The chain couples TRBV10-1 to TRBJ2-7; D call uncertain. The ends were cut back, 11 bases at V and 2 bases at J, with 16 bases in the middle. The CDR3 covers 13 residues. Germline loops: CDR1 WNHNN, CDR2 SYGVQD (reference sequence). This CDR3 is CAPRGRVPYEQYF. The CDR3 nucleotides are TGCGCCCCCAGAGGTCGCGTGCCCTACGAGCAGTACTTC.

The chain couples TRBV7-9 to TRBJ1-2; D is possibly TRBD1 (5 bases). From germline, CDR1 is SEHNR and CDR2 FQNEAQ (reference sequence). This CDR3 has 11 residues. Trimming cost V 1 base and J 12 bases, with 9 bases left between them. The CDR3 sequence is CASSLEGLHTF. CDR3 DNA: TGTGCCAGCAGCTTAGAGGGGCTCCACACCTTC.

J is TRBJ2-2 and V is TRBV7-2; a weak D match, TRBD2 (5 bases). V dropped 1 base and J dropped 1 base, with 10 bases sitting between them. The germline V gene encodes CDR1 SGHTA and CDR2 FQGNSA. The CDR3 is 16 residues long. Here the CDR3 reads CASSLVGGRNTGELFF. The CDR3 coding sequence is TGTGCCAGCAGCTTAGTCGGTGGGAGGAACACCGGGGAGCTGTTTTTT. The complete variable domain, with remaining parts taken from reference TRBV7-2 and TRBJ2-2, reads GAGVSQSPSNKVTEKGKDVELRCDPISGHTALYWYRQSLGQGLEFLIYFQGNSAPDKSGLPSDRFSAERTGGSVSTLTIQRTQQEDSAVYLCASSLVGGRNTGELFFGEGSRLTVL.

The V gene is TRBV7-2, the J gene TRBJ1-6; D not resolved. The V gene's germline CDR1 is SGHTA and CDR2 FQGNSA. Trimming left V 0 bases short and J 11 bases short, with 17 bases between. This CDR3 is built from 16 residues. The CDR3 region has the DNA TGTGCCAGCAGCTTAGCGCACACAGCGGTAGGGCCACCCCTCCACTTT. Translating gives CASSLAHTAVGPPLHF.

The chain employs TRBV30 and TRBJ2-3, with a tentative D call TRBD2 (6 bases). V gave up 1 base and J gave up 5 bases, with 16 bases separating them. CDR3 length equals 15 residues. Germline V gene data show CDR1 as GTSNPN and CDR2 as SVGIG (reference sequence). CDR3 coding DNA: TGTGCCTGGAGTGCCCGAGGAGGGCAAAGAGATACGCAGTATTTT. Protein: CAWSARGGQRDTQYF.

The chain has TRBV11-2 and TRBJ2-7; no clear D. The CDR3 extends over 15 amino acids. V was cut by 1 base and J by 3 bases, with 13 bases left in between. The germline V gene encodes CDR1 SGHAT and CDR2 FQNNGV. The chain's CDR3 is CASSLGTIPYYEQYF. Written as DNA, the CDR3 is TGTGCCAGCAGCTTAGGAACTATACCGTACTACGAGCAGTACTTC.

The chain carries TRBV7-9 and TRBJ2-1; D not certain. Germline CDR1 SEHNR, CDR2 FQNEAQ (reference sequence). The CDR3 has 13 residues. V lost 7 bases, J lost 0 bases, and 7 bases lay in between. The CDR3 region has the DNA TGTGCCAGCACCCCGAGCTCCTACAATGAGCAGTTCTTC. Residues: CASTPSSYNEQFF.

This clone was observed a single time. The chain links TRBV7-2 to TRBJ1-5; D not resolved. V gave up 3 bases and J gave up 4 bases, with 7 bases separating them. From germline, CDR1 is SGHTA and CDR2 FQGNSA. This CDR3 spans 13 amino acids. In DNA, the CDR3 is TGTGCCAGCAGCTTTACATCAAATCAGCCCCAGCATTTT. Protein: CASSFTSNQPQHF.

This chain uses TRBV6-5 with TRBJ1-2, with D uncertain. Looked up from germline, CDR1 is MNHEY and CDR2 is SVGAGI. CDR3 size: 15 residues. Trimming shortened V by 6 bases and J by 1 base, and 15 bases separated the two germline ends. CDR3 in amino acids: CASRPPGGRNYGYTF. In nucleotides, the CDR3 is TGTGCCAGCAGACCCCCGGGAGGGCGTAACTATGGCTACACCTTC.

The V and J genes are TRBV11-2 and TRBJ2-2; D may be TRBD1 (6 bases). This CDR3 contains 16 residues. V was cut by 1 base and J by 3 bases, with 12 bases left in between. Per the germline V gene, CDR1 is SGHAT and CDR2 is FQNNGV. Here the CDR3 reads CASSLVPGAYTGELFF. DNA for the CDR3: TGTGCCAGCAGCTTAGTTCCAGGGGCCTACACCGGGGAGCTGTTTTTT.

The V gene is TRBV7-3, the J gene TRBJ2-2; TRBD1 might be the D (5 bases). The CDR3 has 13 residues. Germline values: CDR1 SGHTA, CDR2 FQGTGA. V was clipped by 2 bases and J by 4 bases, with 5 bases between them. The CDR3 spells CASSLGATGELFF. In DNA form, the CDR3 reads TGTGCCAGCAGCTTAGGGGCCACCGGGGAGCTGTTTTTT. Based on the CDR3 plus reference TRBV7-3 and TRBJ2-2, the full variable domain is GAGVSQTPSNKVTEKGKYVELRCDPISGHTALYWYRQSLGQGPEFLIYFQGTGAADDSGLPNDRFFAVRPEGSVSTLKIQRTERGDSAVYLCASSLGATGELFFGEGSRLTVL.

V and J are TRBV6-5 and TRBJ1-2; D perhaps matches TRBD1 (6 bases). Trimming took off 0 bases at V and 7 bases at J, with 9 bases between the two ends. This CDR3 is built from 13 residues. Germline lookup yields CDR1 MNHEY and CDR2 SVGAGI. The CDR3 loop is CASSYSTGTGYTF. DNA for the CDR3: TGTGCCAGCAGTTACTCGACAGGTACTGGCTACACCTTC.